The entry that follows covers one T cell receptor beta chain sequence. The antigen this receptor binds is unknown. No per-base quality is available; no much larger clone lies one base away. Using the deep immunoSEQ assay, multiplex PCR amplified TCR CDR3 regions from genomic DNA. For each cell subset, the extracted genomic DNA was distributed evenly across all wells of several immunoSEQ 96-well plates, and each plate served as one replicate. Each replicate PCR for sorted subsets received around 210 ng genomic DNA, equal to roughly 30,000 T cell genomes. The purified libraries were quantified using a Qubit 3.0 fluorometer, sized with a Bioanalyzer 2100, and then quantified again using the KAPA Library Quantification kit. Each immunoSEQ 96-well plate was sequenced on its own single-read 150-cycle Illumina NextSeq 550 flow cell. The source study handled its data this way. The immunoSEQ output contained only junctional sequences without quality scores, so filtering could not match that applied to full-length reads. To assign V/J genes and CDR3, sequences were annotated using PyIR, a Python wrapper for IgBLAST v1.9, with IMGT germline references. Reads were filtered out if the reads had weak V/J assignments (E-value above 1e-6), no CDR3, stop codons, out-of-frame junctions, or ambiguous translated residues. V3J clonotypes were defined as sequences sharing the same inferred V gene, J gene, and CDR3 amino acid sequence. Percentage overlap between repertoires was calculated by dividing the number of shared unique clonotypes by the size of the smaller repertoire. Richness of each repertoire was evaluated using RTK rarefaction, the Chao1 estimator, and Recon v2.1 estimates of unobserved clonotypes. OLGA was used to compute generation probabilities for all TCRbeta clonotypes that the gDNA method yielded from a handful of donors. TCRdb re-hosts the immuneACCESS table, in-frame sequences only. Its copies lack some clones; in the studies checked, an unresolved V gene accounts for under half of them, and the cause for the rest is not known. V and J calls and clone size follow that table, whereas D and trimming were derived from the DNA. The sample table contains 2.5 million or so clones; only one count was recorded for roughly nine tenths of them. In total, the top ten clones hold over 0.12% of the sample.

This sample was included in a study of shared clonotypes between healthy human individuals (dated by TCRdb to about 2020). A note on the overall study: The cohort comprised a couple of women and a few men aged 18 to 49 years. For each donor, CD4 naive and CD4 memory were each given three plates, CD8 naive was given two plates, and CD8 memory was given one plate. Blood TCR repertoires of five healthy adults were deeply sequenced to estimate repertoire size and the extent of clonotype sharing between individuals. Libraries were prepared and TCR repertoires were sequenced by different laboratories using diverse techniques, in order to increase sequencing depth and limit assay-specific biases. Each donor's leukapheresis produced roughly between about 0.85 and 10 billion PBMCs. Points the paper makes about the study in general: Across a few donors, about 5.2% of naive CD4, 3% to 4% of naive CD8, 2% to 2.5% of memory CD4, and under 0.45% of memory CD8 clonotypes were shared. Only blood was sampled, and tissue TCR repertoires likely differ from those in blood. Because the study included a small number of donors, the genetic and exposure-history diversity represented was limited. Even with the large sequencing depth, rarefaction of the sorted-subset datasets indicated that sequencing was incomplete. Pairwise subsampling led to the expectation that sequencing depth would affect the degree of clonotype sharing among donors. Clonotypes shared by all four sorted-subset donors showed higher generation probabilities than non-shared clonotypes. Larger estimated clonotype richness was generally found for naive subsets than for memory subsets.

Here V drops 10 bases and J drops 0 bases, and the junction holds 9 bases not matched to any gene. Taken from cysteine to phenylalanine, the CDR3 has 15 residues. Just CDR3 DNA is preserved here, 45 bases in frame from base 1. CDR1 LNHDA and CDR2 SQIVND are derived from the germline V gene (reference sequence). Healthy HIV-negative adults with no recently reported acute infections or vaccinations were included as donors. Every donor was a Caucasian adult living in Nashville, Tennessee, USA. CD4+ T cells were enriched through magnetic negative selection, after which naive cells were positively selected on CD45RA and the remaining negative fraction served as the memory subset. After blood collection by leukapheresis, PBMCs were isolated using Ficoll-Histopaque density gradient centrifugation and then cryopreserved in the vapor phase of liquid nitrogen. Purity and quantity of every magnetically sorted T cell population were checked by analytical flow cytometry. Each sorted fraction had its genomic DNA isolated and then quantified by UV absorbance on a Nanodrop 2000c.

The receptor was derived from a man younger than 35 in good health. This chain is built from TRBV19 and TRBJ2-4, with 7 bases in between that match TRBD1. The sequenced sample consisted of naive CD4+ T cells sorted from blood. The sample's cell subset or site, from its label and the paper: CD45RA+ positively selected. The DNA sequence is TGTGCCACCGCCCTGGGACAGCTAGCCAAAAACATTCAGTACTTC. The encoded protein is CATALGQLAKNIQYF.